These 18 T cell receptor beta chains came from one sample sequenced in a study of cytomegalovirus exposure and HLA in healthy donors. In the PCR, 60 Vbeta and 13 Jbeta primers were used. TCRdb's table, derived via immunoSEQ multiplex PCR, lists solely in-frame clones and lacks some. The sample shows around 300,000 clones, approximately 84% of them seen only once. The sequenced sample was PBMCs. Receptors originate from a woman aged 40 to 50 in good health and CMV-seropositive.

This chain uses TRBV30 with TRBJ1-1; a weak D match, TRBD1 (6 bases). This CDR3 region has 18 residues. V was shortened by 2 bases and J by 1 base, with 23 bases between the two germline ends. The germline CDR1 and CDR2 sequences are GTSNPN and SVGIG (reference sequence). This CDR3 is CAWSPFRGLPLSNTEAFF. In nucleotides, the CDR3 is TGTGCCTGGAGTCCTTTCAGGGGCCTACCACTCTCGAACACTGAAGCTTTCTTT.

The V and J genes are TRBV4-3 and TRBJ2-1, with D possibly matching TRBD2 (5 bases). Germline loops: CDR1 LGHNA, CDR2 YSLEER. Trimming removed 0 bases from V and 6 bases from J, with 12 bases in between. The CDR3 length is 15 residues. The DNA for the CDR3 is TGCGCCAGCAGCCAAGAATGGACTCAATCCAATGAGCAGTTCTTC. This translates into CASSQEWTQSNEQFF.

The chain is built from TRBV30 and TRBJ2-7; 8 positions match TRBD1. Germline-derived CDR1 and CDR2 are GTSNPN and SVGIG (reference sequence). The CDR3 contains 14 residues. The J segment lost 0 bases and the V segment lost 2 bases, leaving 3 bases of the junction unmatched. In DNA, the CDR3 is TGTGCCTGGAGTCGACAGGGGAGCTCCTACGAGCAGTACTTC. Protein product: CAWSRQGSSYEQYF.

The CDR3 bases are TGCGCCAGCAGCATGGAGGGACAGGGAGGTCAGCCCCAGCATTTT. This translates into CASSMEGQGGQPQHF. This chain uses TRBV5-1 with TRBJ1-5, with 9 bases that match TRBD1. Trimming removed 4 bases from V and 6 bases from J; junction bases left unmatched: 8. The length of the CDR3 is 15 residues. CDR1 is SGHRS, CDR2 YFSETQ, per germline. The complete variable domain, with remaining parts taken from reference TRBV5-1 and TRBJ1-5, reads KAGVTQTPRYLIKTRGQQVTLSCSPISGHRSVSWYQQTPGQGLQFLFEYFSETQRNKGNFPGRFSGRQFSNSRSEMNVSTLELGDSALYLCASSMEGQGGQPQHFGDGTRLSIL.

CDR3 in DNA: TGTGCCAGCAGTTACGGCAGTAGGGGCTATGGCTACACCTTC. Protein sequence: CASSYGSRGYGYTF. The chain links TRBV6-5 to TRBJ1-2, with a tentative D call TRBD1 (5 bases). The CDR3 runs to 14 residues. V dropped 2 bases and J dropped 4 bases, with 11 bases sitting between them. Germline lookup yields CDR1 MNHEY and CDR2 SVGAGI.

J is TRBJ2-3 and V is TRBV7-9, with unresolved D. This CDR3 contains 13 residues. Germline loops: CDR1 SEHNR, CDR2 FQNEAQ (reference sequence). Trimming took off 5 bases at V and 1 base at J, with 7 bases between the two ends. The CDR3 loop reads CASSDRGTDTQYF. Written as DNA, the CDR3 is TGTGCCAGCAGCGATAGAGGCACAGATACGCAGTATTTT.

The chain couples TRBV6-4 to TRBJ2-1, with a tentative D call TRBD2 (5 bases). Germline lookup yields CDR1 MRHNA and CDR2 SNTAGT. The CDR3 sequence is 13 residues long. Trimming stripped 7 bases from V and 8 bases from J, with 15 bases between. The CDR3 coding sequence is TGTGCCAGCATAGGGAGCTTGGGGTATGAGCAGTTCTTC. It is translated as CASIGSLGYEQFF.

The V call is TRBV7-9, the J call TRBJ2-5; D perhaps matches TRBD2 (5 bases). CDR3 length: 14 amino acids. V lost 6 bases and J 4 bases, leaving 15 bases between the germline ends. Germline V lookup: CDR1 SEHNR, CDR2 FQNEAQ (reference sequence). In DNA, the CDR3 is TGTGCCAGCAGTCGGGGAGCCCCTCCAGAGACCCAGTACTTC. Translation gives CASSRGAPPETQYF.

The rearrangement joins TRBV28 to TRBJ2-5, with TRBD1 matching over 7 bases. The last part of the DNA fits TRBJ2-7 better; the J call may be wrong. CDR1 is MDHEN and CDR2 is SYDVKM in the germline V gene. This CDR3 region has 14 residues. CDR3 in amino acids: CASSPRTGSYEQYF. CDR3 in DNA: TGTGCCAGCAGTCCCCGGACAGGAAGCTACGAGCAGTACTTC.

The V call is TRBV4-2, the J call TRBJ2-1; 14 bases are a match to TRBD2. Trimming at V came to 4 bases and at J to 8 bases, leaving 7 bases not matched to a gene. Germline values: CDR1 LGHNA, CDR2 YNFKEQ. CDR3 length: 16 amino acids. The CDR3 region is CASSPGLAGDLYEQFF. DNA of the CDR3: TGTGCCAGCAGCCCGGGACTAGCGGGAGATCTTTATGAGCAGTTCTTC.

The rearrangement uses TRBV5-1 and TRBJ2-5, with 8 bases matching TRBD1. This CDR3 has 18 amino acids. Germline trimming cut 0 bases from V and 5 bases from J; bases unmatched to any gene: 15. Germline values: CDR1 SGHRS, CDR2 YFSETQ. CDR3 residues: CASSLASGNRGWNETQYF. CDR3 coding DNA: TGCGCCAGCAGCTTGGCATCGGGGAACAGGGGGTGGAATGAGACCCAGTACTTC.

The V call is TRBV28, the J call TRBJ1-1, with 10 bases identical to TRBD1. The germline V gene has CDR1 MDHEN and CDR2 SYDVKM. This CDR3 contains 16 residues. The junction had 12 bases not matched to a gene; V was cut back by 5 bases and J by 6 bases. The CDR3, as DNA: TGTGCCAGCAGTGCTGCCTTGGGGACAGGGGACTCTGAAGCTTTCTTT. Encoded protein: CASSAALGTGDSEAFF.

This clone was recorded a few times. CDR3 sequence: CARSADRGLTNEKLFF. Here the CDR3 DNA reads TGTGCCAGAAGCGCAGACAGGGGGCTTACTAATGAAAAACTGTTTTTT. The chain links TRBV5-3 to TRBJ1-4; 10 bases line up with TRBD1. TRBV5-3 is an ORF; its function is uncertain. J was trimmed by 2 bases and V by 4 bases; bases with no gene match: 5. The CDR3 runs 16 residues.

V is TRBV7-3 and J is TRBJ2-5; D gene unclear. V shed 5 bases and J shed 5 bases, with 6 bases lying between them. The germline V gene encodes CDR1 SGHTA and CDR2 FQGTGA. The CDR3 length is 11 residues. CDR3 nucleotides: TGTGCCAGCAGCCCTAGGGAGACCCAGTACTTC. Its protein is CASSPRETQYF.

The chain has TRBV30 and TRBJ2-7; maybe TRBD2 (5 bases). The CDR3 length is 11 residues. V was trimmed by 2 bases and J by 7 bases, leaving 9 bases between them. Germline loops: CDR1 GTSNPN, CDR2 SVGIG (reference sequence). CDR3 sequence reads: CAWSIGGEQYF. CDR3 coding DNA: TGTGCCTGGAGTATCGGCGGGGAGCAGTACTTC.

The genes are TRBV6-1 and TRBJ1-1; D not certain. The V gene's germline CDR1 is MNHNS and CDR2 SASEGT. Trimming shortened V by 3 bases and J by 3 bases, and 8 bases separated the two germline ends. The length of the CDR3 is 13 residues. DNA of the CDR3: TGTGCCAGCAGTGACGGGAGTTACACTGAAGCTTTCTTT. It specifies CASSDGSYTEAFF.

This chain connects TRBV28 to TRBJ1-2; D possibly corresponds to TRBD1 (6 bases). V was trimmed by 5 bases and J by 1 base, leaving 14 bases between them. The CDR3 covers 15 residues. Germline V gene sequence: CDR1 MDHEN, CDR2 SYDVKM. CDR3 sequence: CASSTPQGLNYGYTF. The CDR3 DNA follows: TGTGCCAGCAGTACCCCACAGGGCCTTAACTATGGCTACACCTTC.

V and J are TRBV7-6 and TRBJ2-7; 8 bases line up with TRBD1. The CDR3 totals 14 residues. The germline gives CDR1 SGHVS, CDR2 FNYEAQ. J lost 4 bases, V lost 4 bases, and 6 bases had no gene match. The CDR3 sequence: CASSSDRERYEQYF. The CDR3 DNA follows: TGTGCCAGCAGCTCGGACAGGGAGCGTTACGAGCAGTACTTC.